These 31 T cell receptor beta chains came from one sample sequenced in a study of blood T cell repertoires in COVID-19. The method was immunoSEQ multiplex PCR; TCRdb's version includes in-frame clones alone and lacks a portion of them. The table lists 110,000 or so clones, 75% to 90% of them singletons. Specimen: peripheral blood. The receptors come from a human donor in a cohort sampled during active COVID-19.

The chain uses TRBV5-6 and TRBJ1-2, with D uncertain. This CDR3 is built from 12 residues. The germline V gene encodes CDR1 SGHDT and CDR2 YYEEEE. Trimming cost V 3 bases and J 3 bases, with 6 bases left between them. CDR3 bases: TGTGCCAGCAGCTCCCTTGACTATGGCTACACCTTC. It yields the protein CASSSLDYGYTF.

The gene calls are TRBV29-1 and TRBJ2-3; 15 nucleotides align to TRBD2. CDR1 SQVTM and CDR2 ANQGSEA come from the germline V gene. The CDR3 spans 14 residues. J lost 5 bases, V lost 8 bases, and 5 bases had no gene match. The CDR3 sequence: CSTGLAGGIDTQYF. For the CDR3, the DNA is TGCAGCACCGGACTAGCGGGGGGGATAGATACGCAGTATTTT.

The chain is built from TRBV19 and TRBJ1-2; D remains unclear. V lost 10 bases to trimming and J lost 2 bases, with 8 bases between them. Per the germline V gene, CDR1 is LNHDA and CDR2 is SQIVND (reference sequence). The CDR3 consists of 11 residues. The CDR3 protein is CAKRANYGYTF. The CDR3 DNA is TGTGCCAAGAGGGCCAACTATGGCTACACCTTC.

This clone has only one observation. Additional DNA sequences in this sample encode the identical CDR3. The rearrangement joins TRBV11-3 to TRBJ1-6; the D gene is possibly TRBD1 (5 bases). Germline V gene data show CDR1 as SGHNT and CDR2 as YENEEA. V shed 3 bases and J shed 8 bases, with 11 bases lying between them. The CDR3 runs to 14 residues. The CDR3 here is CASSLGGVDSPLHF. DNA of the CDR3: TGTGCCAGCAGCTTGGGAGGGGTTGATTCACCCCTCCACTTT.

This sequence joins TRBV10-2 and TRBJ2-2; maybe TRBD1 (5 bases). The ends were cut back, 6 bases at V and 2 bases at J, with 16 bases in the middle. Germline V gene data show CDR1 as WSHSY and CDR2 as SAAADI. The CDR3 length is 16 residues. For the CDR3, the DNA is TGCGCCAGCAGACAACAGGACGCCCTAAACACCGGGGAGCTGTTTTTT. The encoded protein is CASRQQDALNTGELFF.

This chain uses TRBV3-1 (or the pseudogene TRBV3-2) with TRBJ1-4, with D tentatively TRBD1 (5 bases). Trimming pared 1 base from V and 7 bases from J, leaving 10 bases between. This CDR3 region has 14 residues. The germline V gene encodes CDR1 LGHDT and CDR2 YNNKEL (reference sequence). For the CDR3, the DNA is TGTGCCAGCAGCCAAGCAGGGTCGAGTGAAAAACTGTTTTTT. Translation: CASSQAGSSEKLFF.

The V gene is TRBV20-1, the J gene TRBJ1-5; the D is unclear. Germline V lookup: CDR1 DFQATT, CDR2 SNEGSKA (reference sequence). CDR3 length: 13 residues. V was pared by 3 bases and J by 2 bases, with 8 bases between. This CDR3 reads CSASLDGNQPQHF. The CDR3 DNA reads as TGCAGTGCTAGTCTAGATGGCAATCAGCCCCAGCATTTT.

The gene calls are TRBV19 and TRBJ2-1, with 9 nucleotides matching TRBD1. Germline V gives CDR1 LNHDA, CDR2 SQIVND (reference sequence). The CDR3 runs 17 residues. With 0 bases clipped from V and 8 bases from J, the junction kept 11 bases outside the gene matches. The CDR3, as DNA: TGTGCCAGTAGTATAGAGGCCGGAGGGACAGGGCACGATGAGCAGTTCTTC. It yields the protein CASSIEAGGTGHDEQFF.

As regards this clone: This CDR3 is also generated by other DNA sequences in the sample. The V call is TRBV5-1, the J call TRBJ2-7; tentatively, D is TRBD2 (5 bases). V dropped 1 base and J dropped 2 bases, with 7 bases sitting between them. This CDR3 region has 13 residues. Looked up from germline, CDR1 is SGHRS and CDR2 is YFSETQ. CDR3 in DNA: TGCGCCAGCAGCTTGTCCGGGACCTACGAGCAGTACTTC. Protein sequence: CASSLSGTYEQYF.

The gene calls are TRBV5-1 and TRBJ2-5; the D gene is possibly TRBD2 (5 bases). CDR1 is SGHRS, CDR2 YFSETQ, per germline. The V end was cut by 0 bases, the J end by 1 base, with 13 bases between. The CDR3 is made up of 16 amino acids. The CDR3, as DNA: TGCGCCAGCAGCTTGGCCGTCGGGGTTTCCCAAGAGACCCAGTACTTC. It yields the protein CASSLAVGVSQETQYF.

V and J are TRBV12-5 and TRBJ2-1, with 7 positions matching TRBD1. The germline CDR1 and CDR2 sequences are LGHNT and FRNRAP. The CDR3 is 20 residues long. J gave up 3 bases and V 2 bases, and 19 bases lay outside the gene matches. Here the CDR3 DNA reads TGTGCTAGTGGTTTGTGGGTCGTTTCCAAGACAGGGCTCAACTACAATGAGCAGTTCTTC. This gives the protein CASGLWVVSKTGLNYNEQFF.

The chain employs TRBV27 and TRBJ2-7; TRBD1 aligns across 7 bases. Germline V gene lookup returns CDR1 MNHEY and CDR2 SMNVEV (reference sequence). J lost 2 bases, V lost 5 bases, and 9 bases had no gene match. There are 15 residues in the CDR3. CDR3 nucleotides: TGTGCCAGCAGTAGGACAGGATCAACCGCCTACGAGCAGTACTTC. Translation gives CASSRTGSTAYEQYF.

The CDR3 region is CASSYSWDRAYEQYF. The CDR3 DNA reads as TGTGCCAGCAGTTACTCGTGGGACAGGGCCTACGAGCAGTACTTC. V is TRBV6-6 and J is TRBJ2-7; 9 bases line up with TRBD1. Germline trimming cut 0 bases from V and 2 bases from J; bases unmatched to any gene: 2. This CDR3 region has 15 residues. The germline V gene has CDR1 MNHNY and CDR2 SVGAGI (reference sequence).

The chain combines TRBV10-3 with TRBJ2-3; TRBD2 matches at 11 bases. Trimming took 4 bases from V and 3 from J; bases not matched to a gene: 9. CDR1 is ENHRY, CDR2 SYGVKD, per germline. The length of the CDR3 is 17 residues. The CDR3 DNA follows: TGTGCCATCAGTGGGAACCAAATAGCGGGGGGGACAGATACGCAGTATTTT. Its protein is CAISGNQIAGGTDTQYF.

The gene calls are TRBV21-1 and TRBJ1-6; the D segment call TRBD1 is taken from the table without a DNA check. TRBV21-1 is reported as a pseudogene. This CDR3 has 19 residues. CDR3 in DNA: TGTGCCAGCAGCAAAAGGCGCCGGAGGCAGGGGGCAATCGGTTCACCCCTCCACTTT. This sequence encodes CASSKRRRRQGAIGSPLHF.

The rearrangement joins TRBV6-2 or TRBV6-3 to TRBJ1-4; D gene unclear. The V and J ends lost 0 bases and 1 base respectively, with 9 bases between them. Germline CDR1 and CDR2: MNHEY and SVGEGT. This CDR3 has 16 residues. The CDR3 spells CASSYSGGVTNEKLFF. The CDR3 DNA reads as TGTGCCAGCAGTTACTCAGGTGGAGTAACTAATGAAAAACTGTTTTTT.

The chain employs TRBV19 and TRBJ1-2, with D possibly TRBD1 on 5 matching bases. V was clipped by 3 bases and J by 7 bases, with 21 bases between them. Germline-derived CDR1 and CDR2 are LNHDA and SQIVND (reference sequence). The CDR3 runs 16 residues. In DNA form, the CDR3 reads TGTGCCAGTAGTATCCCCGGACATACCCGGGTTGGTGGCTACACCTTC. Its translation is CASSIPGHTRVGGYTF.

J is TRBJ2-1 and V is TRBV6-5; no definite D call. Trimming took 8 bases from V and 3 from J, leaving 5 bases between them. CDR1 is MNHEY and CDR2 is SVGAGI in the germline V gene. There are 11 residues in the CDR3. CDR3 DNA: TGTGCCAGCGTAGACTACAATGAGCAGTTCTTC. As protein: CASVDYNEQFF.

The chain links TRBV9 to TRBJ2-3; D remains ambiguous. V was pared by 0 bases and J by 4 bases, with 6 bases between. This CDR3 comprises 13 residues. Germline V gives CDR1 SGDLS, CDR2 YYNGEE. CDR3 DNA: TGTGCCAGCAGCGTAGGGCAAGCAGATACGCAGTATTTT. Translating it yields CASSVGQADTQYF.

The genes are TRBV12-5 and TRBJ2-2, with TRBD1 matching 7 bases. Unmatched junction bases numbered 8, after V lost 4 bases and J lost 6 bases. The germline V gene has CDR1 LGHNT and CDR2 FRNRAP. This CDR3 is built from 15 residues. The CDR3 spells CASGSQGSGAGELFF. For the CDR3, the DNA is TGTGCTAGTGGTTCACAGGGGTCCGGGGCCGGGGAGCTGTTTTTT.

The gene calls are TRBV6-2 or TRBV6-3 and TRBJ1-2; no clear D. Germline CDR1 and CDR2: MNHEY and SVGEGT. The CDR3 contains 13 residues. Trimming took off 4 bases at V and 7 bases at J, with 13 bases between the two ends. CDR3 coding DNA: TGTGCCAGCAGTTTTCCGGGAATGGTTGGCTACACCTTC. Translating gives CASSFPGMVGYTF.

This clone came up a few times. This chain uses TRBV9 with TRBJ1-4; D is possibly TRBD1 (5 bases). From germline, CDR1 is SGDLS and CDR2 YYNGEE. CDR3 length: 14 residues. Trimming pared 0 bases from V and 8 bases from J, leaving 11 bases between. The CDR3 DNA reads TGTGCCAGCAGCGTAGACCAGGGAAAGGAAAAACTGTTTTTT. It codes for CASSVDQGKEKLFF.

V and J are TRBV6-6 and TRBJ1-2; D gene ambiguous. Germline CDR1 MNHNY, CDR2 SVGAGI (reference sequence). The CDR3 is 14 residues long. V lost 0 bases and J 8 bases, leaving 13 bases between the germline ends. The CDR3 DNA reads TGTGCCAGCAGTTACTCCGGCAGCTCGGAGGGCTACACCTTC. Translating gives CASSYSGSSEGYTF.

CDR3 region: CASGPGSATNEKLFF. CDR3 nucleotides: TGTGCTAGTGGTCCCGGGTCTGCAACTAATGAAAAACTGTTTTTT. V and J are TRBV12-5 and TRBJ1-4; D unclear. Germline assignment: CDR1 LGHNT and CDR2 FRNRAP. V dropped 5 bases and J dropped 0 bases, with 10 bases sitting between them. The CDR3 sequence is 15 residues long.

J is TRBJ1-2 and V is TRBV5-1, with D maybe TRBD1 (5 bases). V was cut by 4 bases and J by 0 bases, with 13 bases left in between. The CDR3 contains 15 residues. CDR1 SGHRS and CDR2 YFSETQ come from the germline V gene. For the CDR3, the DNA is TGCGCCAGCAGCGCCCGGGGGAACACTAACTATGGCTACACCTTC. Translation gives CASSARGNTNYGYTF.

This chain links TRBV5-4 with TRBJ1-1; the D is unclear. V was trimmed by 2 bases and J by 2 bases, leaving 13 bases between them. Germline-derived CDR1 and CDR2 are SGHNT and YYREEE (reference sequence). The CDR3 is 15 residues long. DNA for the CDR3: TGTGCCAGCAGCTTAATCTCGAGGGTTAACACTGAAGCTTTCTTT. Translation gives CASSLISRVNTEAFF.

The chain joins TRBV20-1 to TRBJ1-1; D gene unclear. The V gene's germline CDR1 is DFQATT and CDR2 SNEGSKA (reference sequence). The CDR3 length is 11 residues. V shed 3 bases and J shed 3 bases, with 5 bases lying between them. The CDR3 is CSASEDTEAFF. The CDR3 region has the DNA TGCAGTGCTAGCGAGGACACTGAAGCTTTCTTT.

The chain couples TRBV6-6 to TRBJ2-7; 8 positions match TRBD1. CDR1 is MNHNY and CDR2 is SVGAGI in the germline V gene (reference sequence). The CDR3 runs 14 residues. V dropped 7 bases and J dropped 5; count of bases not matched to a gene: 10. CDR3 coding DNA: TGTGCCAGCAATAGTCGGACAGGGCTGAACGAGCAGTACTTC. Translated: CASNSRTGLNEQYF.

The chain couples TRBV6-2 or TRBV6-3 to TRBJ2-7; 8 bases are a match to TRBD1. CDR3 length equals 15 residues. Unmatched junction bases numbered 10, after V lost 5 bases and J lost 4 bases. From germline, CDR1 is MNHEY and CDR2 SVGEGT. CDR3 DNA: TGTGCCAGCAGTGAGGGGACAGGATCGGTATACGAGCAGTACTTC. It yields the protein CASSEGTGSVYEQYF.

The V call is TRBV30, the J call TRBJ1-2; D not resolved. The CDR3 loop spans 12 amino acids. The germline CDR1 and CDR2 sequences are GTSNPN and SVGIG (reference sequence). V was pared by 0 bases and J by 6 bases, with 8 bases between. The CDR3 bases are TGTGCCTGGAGTGTAACGGGGAATGGCTACACCTTC. This encodes CAWSVTGNGYTF. Full variable domain (missing parts from reference TRBV30 and TRBJ1-2): SQTIHQWPATLVQPVGSPLSLECTVEGTSNPNLYWYRQAAGRGLQLLFYSVGIGQISSEVPQNLSASRPQDRQFILSSKKLLLSDSGFYLCAWSVTGNGYTFGSGTRLTVV.

The V call is TRBV12-3 or TRBV12-4, the J call TRBJ1-2, with a weak D call TRBD1 (6 bases). CDR3 length: 12 amino acids. Trimming cost V 6 bases and J 10 bases, with 15 bases left between them. The CDR3 region is CASSKGGGAYTF. The CDR3 coding sequence is TGTGCCAGCAGCAAAGGGGGTGGGGCCTACACCTTC.